These T cell receptor beta chains were read from a single sample in a study of blood T cell repertoires in COVID-19. Clones were read by immunoSEQ multiplex PCR, and TCRdb kept only the in-frame ones, dropping some. The sample holds fewer than 250,000 clones, roughly 84% seen once. The sequencing input was PBMCs or T cells enriched from blood (not recorded which). These receptors were taken from a man aged 25-45 years in a cohort exposed to, infected with or recovered from COVID-19 (not recorded which). The CDR3 runs from the conserved cysteine through the conserved F or W. Each record gives: clone size, D gene, J gene, V gene, CDR3 protein, CDR3 DNA. The D gene is left open where the match is weak. Expanded clones are given a class, and other clones once, few, many or no size at all.

-	TRBD2	TRBJ2-5	TRBV5-4	CASSLLAEETQYF	TGTGCCAGCAGCTTACTAGCGGAAGAGACCCAGTACTTC
-	TRBD1	TRBJ1-6	TRBV18	CASSLTETGVNNSPLHF	TGTGCCAGCTCGTTGACCGAGACAGGGGTAAATAATTCACCCCTCCACTTT
-	TRBD1	TRBJ1-3	TRBV5-1	CASSASTTGPSGNTIYF	TGCGCCAGCAGCGCGTCAACGACAGGGCCCTCTGGAAACACCATATATTTT
-	TRBD1	TRBJ1-1	TRBV10-3	CATGKQGTGTEAFF	TGTGCCACCGGAAAACAGGGGACAGGAACTGAAGCTTTCTTT
-	TRBD1	TRBJ2-7	TRBV14	CASSRDRAYEQYF	TGTGCCAGCAGCCGGGACAGGGCATACGAGCAGTACTTC
-	TRBD2	TRBJ2-7	TRBV4-1	CASSQDPSGALDEQYF	TGCGCCAGCAGCCAAGATCCTAGCGGGGCCCTAGATGAGCAGTACTTC
-	-	TRBJ1-5	TRBV19	CASSMIAGRNNQPQHF	TGTGCCAGTAGTATGATTGCGGGACGGAACAATCAGCCCCAGCATTTT
-	TRBD2	TRBJ2-5	TRBV19	CASSPSGGSQGTQYF	TGTGCCAGTAGTCCCAGCGGCGGGAGTCAAGGGACCCAGTACTTC
-	-	TRBJ1-2	TRBV19	CASSIEDRRTYGYTF	TGTGCCAGTAGTATAGAGGACAGAAGAACCTATGGCTACACCTTC
-	-	TRBJ1-6	TRBV2	CASTQSNSPLHF	TGTGCCAGCACCCAGTCAAATTCACCCCTCCACTTT
-	-	TRBJ2-3	TRBV27	CASSFGADTQYF	TGTGCCAGCAGTTTCGGAGCAGATACGCAGTATTTT
-	-	TRBJ1-1	TRBV19	CASSLHPMNTEAFF	TGTGCCAGTAGTCTCCACCCTATGAACACTGAAGCTTTCTTT
-	TRBD1	TRBJ2-7	TRBV7-9	CASSLGQGGQGGYEQYF	TGTGCCAGCAGCTTAGGACAAGGCGGACAGGGGGGATACGAGCAGTACTTC
-	-	TRBJ2-7	TRBV9	CASSVAEVSSYEQYF	TGTGCCAGCAGCGTAGCAGAGGTGAGCTCCTACGAGCAGTACTTC
-	TRBD1	TRBJ1-4	TRBV9	CASSAGTGFGKLFF	TGTGCCAGCAGCGCCGGGACAGGGTTTGGGAAACTGTTTTTT
-	TRBD1	TRBJ1-1	TRBV6-5	CASRGTGDQAFF	TGTGCCAGCAGGGGGACAGGGGATCAGGCTTTCTTT
once	-	TRBJ2-3	TRBV11-3	CASSLRTASTDTQYF	TGTGCCAGCAGCTTACGGACAGCTAGCACAGATACGCAGTATTTT
-	-	TRBJ2-7	TRBV28	CASSFFGGSGEQYF	TGTGCCAGCAGTTTTTTTGGCGGCTCGGGAGAGCAGTACTTC
-	TRBD1	TRBJ2-1	TRBV2	CAKLGTGGKVNEQFF	TGTGCCAAGCTCGGGACAGGGGGGAAGGTCAATGAGCAGTTCTTC
-	TRBD1	TRBJ2-2	TRBV7-9	CASSSTGGNTGELFF	TGTGCCAGCAGCTCTACAGGGGGAAACACCGGGGAGCTGTTTTTT
-	-	TRBJ2-1	TRBV19	CASSPNDRNNEQFF	TGTGCCAGTAGTCCAAACGACAGGAACAATGAGCAGTTCTTC
-	TRBD1	TRBJ2-7	TRBV5-1	CASSADRGTNEQYF	TGCGCCAGCAGCGCGGACAGGGGTACGAACGAGCAGTACTTC
-	-	TRBJ2-7	TRBV19	CASGSQGNYEQYF	TGTGCCAGTGGCTCACAGGGCAACTACGAGCAGTACTTC
-	TRBD2	TRBJ2-3	TRBV11-3	CASSDSGRGDTQYF	TGTGCCAGCAGCGACAGCGGGAGAGGGGATACGCAGTATTTT
-	-	TRBJ1-3	TRBV7-8	CASSFPGRTEGNTIYF	TGTGCCAGCAGCTTCCCTGGAAGGACAGAGGGAAACACCATATATTTT
-	TRBD2	TRBJ2-2	TRBV7-3	CASSLGLAGPNTGELFF	TGTGCCAGCAGCCTGGGACTAGCGGGGCCGAACACCGGGGAGCTGTTTTTT
-	TRBD2	TRBJ2-5	TRBV5-1	CASSPSQSSGSITQYF	TGCGCCAGCAGCCCCAGCCAGTCTAGCGGGAGCATTACCCAGTACTTC
-	-	TRBJ1-3	TRBV19	CASSTTDGSSGNTIYF	TGTGCCAGTAGTACCACAGACGGAAGCTCTGGAAACACCATATATTTT
once	-	TRBJ2-7	TRBV7-2	CASSFAYPGFEQYF	TGTGCCAGCAGCTTTGCCTACCCAGGGTTCGAGCAGTACTTC
-	TRBD1	TRBJ1-4	TRBV28	CASSLLTGWEKLFF	TGTGCCAGCAGCCTACTGACAGGGTGGGAAAAACTGTTTTTT
-	-	TRBJ1-5	TRBV27	CASSLYDRNQPQHF	TGTGCCAGCAGTTTATATGACAGAAATCAGCCCCAGCATTTT
-	-	TRBJ1-5	TRBV12-3/TRBV12-4	CASSLTENQPQHF	TGTGCCAGCAGCCTCACGGAGAATCAGCCCCAGCATTTT
-	TRBD1	TRBJ1-1	TRBV6-5	CASSTGTAKMAFF	TGTGCCAGCAGCACAGGGACAGCGAAAATGGCTTTCTTT
-	TRBD2	TRBJ2-1	TRBV6-5	CASSSWTSGDNEQFF	TGTGCCAGCAGTTCTTGGACTAGCGGAGACAATGAGCAGTTCTTC
-	TRBD2	TRBJ2-7	TRBV9	CASSTGTISEQYF	TGTGCCAGCAGCACCGGGACTATTTCCGAGCAGTACTTC
-	TRBD2	TRBJ2-7	TRBV7-6	CASSSTSGRGYEQYF	TGTGCCAGCAGCTCTACTAGCGGGAGAGGGTACGAGCAGTACTTC
-	TRBD1	TRBJ1-1	TRBV5-6	CASSLTGPNTEAFF	TGTGCCAGCAGCCTGACAGGGCCAAACACTGAAGCTTTCTTT
-	-	TRBJ1-4	TRBV3-1/TRBV3-2	CASSPPGGTNEKLFF	TGTGCCAGCAGCCCCCCGGGGGGGACTAATGAAAAACTGTTTTTT
-	TRBD1	TRBJ1-2	TRBV5-6	CASGRTTGVGVGGYTF	TGTGCCAGCGGTCGTACGACAGGGGTTGGGGTCGGTGGCTACACCTTC
-	TRBD2	TRBJ2-5	TRBV28	CASSAGLADQETQYF	TGTGCCAGCAGCGCGGGACTAGCGGACCAAGAGACCCAGTACTTC
-	-	TRBJ1-6	TRBV19	CASQQSPNSPLHF	TGTGCCAGTCAACAGTCACCGAATTCACCCCTCCACTTT
-	TRBD2	TRBJ2-7	TRBV4-3	CASSPRVGAGGLRGQYF	TGCGCCAGCAGCCCCCGAGTAGGAGCGGGAGGCCTACGAGGGCAGTACTTC
-	-	TRBJ2-1	TRBV3-1/TRBV3-2	CANSLIRSAHLNEQFF	TGTGCCAACTCGTTGATCCGTAGCGCGCACCTCAATGAGCAGTTCTTC
-	TRBD1	TRBJ1-1	TRBV27	CASSPFGGQKNTEAFF	TGTGCCAGCAGTCCTTTCGGGGGACAGAAGAACACTGAAGCTTTCTTT
once	TRBD1	TRBJ2-1	TRBV18	CASSPRGQGYNEQFF	TGTGCCAGCTCCCCGAGGGGACAGGGATACAATGAGCAGTTCTTC
-	-	TRBJ2-2	TRBV7-9	CASSPTLSNTGELFF	TGTGCCAGCAGCCCCACACTATCGAACACCGGGGAGCTGTTTTTT
-	TRBD2	TRBJ2-5	TRBV4-1	CASSQDRTSGRRGTQETQYF	TGCGCCAGCAGCCAAGATAGGACTAGCGGGAGGAGGGGGACACAAGAGACCCAGTACTTC
-	TRBD2	TRBJ2-1	TRBV2	CASRTSESNEQFF	TGTGCCAGCAGGACTAGCGAGAGCAATGAGCAGTTCTTC